Presented here are 3 T cell receptor beta chains from one specimen sequenced in a study of OX40 agonist ivuxolimab in advanced cancers. Only in-frame clones appear in the TCRdb table, and some are missing; sequencing was by immunoSEQ multiplex PCR. Counted here are almost 70,000 clones, about 89% occurring once; the ten biggest clones make up 0.25% to 0.3%. The sample in question was CD4+ or CD8+ T cells sorted from blood, obtained in a trial of the OX40 agonist ivuxolimab. The receptors were gathered from an adult with an advanced solid tumor such as melanoma, head and neck, liver or kidney cancer.

The CDR3 sequence: CASSPKAGTSGYNEQFF. CDR3 DNA: TGTGCCAGCAGCCCGAAGGCAGGGACTAGCGGATACAATGAGCAGTTCTTC. The V call is TRBV7-3, the J call TRBJ2-1, with TRBD2 matching 11 bases. There are 17 residues in the CDR3. Per the germline V gene, CDR1 is SGHTA and CDR2 is FQGTGA. V shed 5 bases and J 4 bases; nucleotides not matched to a gene: 10.

This chain uses TRBV28 with TRBJ2-7; D is uncertain. The germline V gene has CDR1 MDHEN and CDR2 SYDVKM. The CDR3 sequence is 13 residues long. V was trimmed by 10 bases and J by 3 bases, leaving 16 bases between them. The CDR3 DNA follows: TGTGCCACCCAAGGGCCTGAGAGCTACGAGCAGTACTTC. Its translation is CATQGPESYEQYF.

The gene calls are TRBV25-1 and TRBJ2-1; TRBD1 or TRBD2 may be the D gene (6 bases each). Trimming took off 6 bases at V and 10 bases at J, with 22 bases between the two ends. CDR1 and CDR2 (germline): MGHDK, SYGVNS. The CDR3 is 15 residues long. The CDR3 region has the DNA TGTGCCAGCAGCCCCGGCGGGGCAGGGGCCTGGGAGCAGTTCTTC. Translation: CASSPGGAGAWEQFF.